These 32 T cell receptor beta chains were all obtained from the same sample, sequenced in a study of OX40 agonist ivuxolimab in advanced cancers. Using immunoSEQ multiplex PCR, the repertoire was profiled, and TCRdb retains in-frame clones only, with some absent. This table holds tens of thousands of clones, more than 80% found once. The input for sequencing was CD4+ or CD8+ T cells sorted from blood, taken in a trial of the OX40 agonist ivuxolimab. These receptors were taken from an adult with an advanced solid tumor such as melanoma, head and neck, liver or kidney cancer.

This chain joins TRBV11-2 and TRBJ2-3, with D maybe TRBD1 (6 bases). The germline V and J ends were trimmed by 2 bases and 2 bases, with 11 bases remaining between them. There are 15 residues in the CDR3. In germline, CDR1 is SGHAT, CDR2 FQNNGV. CDR3 in DNA: TGTGCCAGCAGCTTATGGACAGTTTTCACAGATACGCAGTATTTT. Translating gives CASSLWTVFTDTQYF.

The rearrangement joins TRBV7-3 to TRBJ2-2; the D is unclear. In germline, CDR1 is SGHTA, CDR2 FQGTGA. This CDR3 is 12 amino acids long. The V gene lost 2 bases and the J gene lost 5 bases, with 3 bases spanning the gap. CDR3 nucleotide sequence: TGTGCCAGCAGCTTAGGGACCGGGGAGCTGTTTTTT. Encoded protein: CASSLGTGELFF.

This clone was seen just once. The DNA of the CDR3 is TGTGCCAGCTCACCACAGGGAATTCACGAGCAGTACTTC. Translating it yields CASSPQGIHEQYF. The chain has TRBV18 and TRBJ2-7, with unresolved D. V was cut by 1 base and J by 5 bases, with 9 bases left in between. Germline CDR1 KGHSH, CDR2 LQKENI. The length of the CDR3 is 13 residues.

The chain combines TRBV28 with TRBJ1-3; D remains unclear. V dropped 8 bases and J dropped 4 bases, with 12 bases sitting between them. CDR1 is MDHEN, CDR2 SYDVKM, per germline. CDR3 length: 13 residues. CDR3: CASAPSPGNTIYF. The CDR3 DNA is TGTGCCAGCGCCCCTAGCCCCGGAAACACCATATATTTT.

This clone has just one count. The chain recombines TRBV7-9 with TRBJ1-3; D not resolved. Per germline, CDR1 SEHNR and CDR2 FQNEAQ (reference sequence). Trimming stripped 1 base from V and 0 bases from J, with 13 bases between. The CDR3 extends over 17 amino acids. Here the CDR3 reads CASSLVPGLSSGNTIYF. CDR3 coding DNA: TGTGCCAGCAGCTTAGTTCCGGGGTTGAGCTCTGGAAACACCATATATTTT.

This clone has just one count. The genes are TRBV2 and TRBJ1-2, with 8 bases aligning to TRBD1. V shed 6 bases and J 8 bases; nucleotides not matched to a gene: 8. This CDR3 has 13 residues. Per germline, CDR1 SNHLY and CDR2 FYNNEI. Written as DNA, the CDR3 is TGTGCCAGCAGGCTTCGACAGGGGAACGGCTACACCTTC. It yields the protein CASRLRQGNGYTF. Supplemented by reference TRBV2 and TRBJ1-2, the full variable domain reads EPEVTQTPSHQVTQMGQEVILRCVPISNHLYFYWYRQILGQKVEFLVSFYNNEISEKSEIFDDQFSVERPDGSNFTLKIRSTKLEDSAMYFCASRLRQGNGYTFGSGTRLTVV.

The chain recombines TRBV5-1 with TRBJ1-2; no definite D call. The CDR3 loop spans 14 amino acids. Per the germline V gene, CDR1 is SGHRS and CDR2 is YFSETQ. V gave up 3 bases and J gave up 0 bases, with 9 bases separating them. The CDR3 DNA sequence: TGCGCCAGCAGCTCTGACACCTCTAACTATGGCTACACCTTC. Protein sequence: CASSSDTSNYGYTF. The full variable domain, in which reference TRBV5-1 and TRBJ1-2 provide the parts outside the CDR3, is KAGVTQTPRYLIKTRGQQVTLSCSPISGHRSVSWYQQTPGQGLQFLFEYFSETQRNKGNFPGRFSGRQFSNSRSEMNVSTLELGDSALYLCASSSDTSNYGYTFGSGTRLTVV.

V and J are TRBV7-2 and TRBJ1-2, with TRBD1 identical over 7 bases. The CDR3 sequence is 15 residues long. Losses at the gene ends were 0 bases for V and 2 bases for J; bases not matched to a gene: 3. Looked up from germline, CDR1 is SGHTA and CDR2 is FQGNSA. The CDR3 here is CASSLARDSNYGYTF. In DNA form, the CDR3 reads TGTGCCAGCAGCTTAGCCCGGGACAGCAACTATGGCTACACCTTC. Complete variable domain (other parts from reference TRBV7-2 and TRBJ1-2): GAGVSQSPSNKVTEKGKDVELRCDPISGHTALYWYRQSLGQGLEFLIYFQGNSAPDKSGLPSDRFSAERTGGSVSTLTIQRTQQEDSAVYLCASSLARDSNYGYTFGSGTRLTVV.

V usage is TRBV7-2 and J usage is TRBJ2-7; 14 nucleotides align to TRBD2. This CDR3 comprises 16 residues. The V and J ends lost 5 bases and 7 bases, in that order; junction bases with no gene match: 10. The V gene's germline CDR1 is SGHTA and CDR2 FQGNSA. For the CDR3, the DNA is TGTGCCAGCAGCCTCCTGGGACTAGCGGGAGTGGGGGAGCAGTACTTC. The encoded protein is CASSLLGLAGVGEQYF.

The rearrangement uses TRBV4-2 and TRBJ2-1; D is undetermined. This CDR3 contains 13 residues. Trimming took 1 base from V and 10 from J, leaving 11 bases between them. CDR1 is LGHNA, CDR2 YNFKEQ, per germline. The CDR3: CASSQVEDREQFF. DNA of the CDR3: TGTGCCAGCAGCCAAGTCGAGGATCGGGAGCAGTTCTTC.

The chain joins TRBV5-4 to TRBJ1-1; D is uncertain. The V end was cut by 1 base, the J end by 4 bases, with 8 bases between. This CDR3 is 13 amino acids long. The germline gives CDR1 SGHNT, CDR2 YYREEE (reference sequence). This chain's CDR3 is CASSLSGGTEAFF. The CDR3 DNA reads TGTGCCAGCAGCTTGTCGGGCGGCACTGAAGCTTTCTTT.

The V gene is TRBV5-1, the J gene TRBJ2-5; 9 bases fit TRBD1. The V segment lost 3 bases and the J segment 1 base; nucleotides outside the gene matches: 4. Germline V CDR1 and CDR2: SGHRS, YFSETQ. The CDR3 consists of 15 residues. The CDR3 DNA sequence: TGCGCCAGCAGCTCCGGGACAGGGTTCCAAGAGACCCAGTACTTC. Translated: CASSSGTGFQETQYF.

The chain has TRBV5-4 and TRBJ1-3; D not certain. Deletions cut 0 bases from V and 4 bases from J, with 11 bases between. The germline V gene encodes CDR1 SGHNT and CDR2 YYREEE (reference sequence). This CDR3 has 15 amino acids. The CDR3 region is CASSLAPALGNTIYF. DNA for the CDR3: TGTGCCAGCAGCTTGGCCCCGGCCTTGGGAAACACCATATATTTT.

The chain carries TRBV5-6 and TRBJ2-2; 11 bases are shared with TRBD2. The CDR3 totals 16 residues. V was clipped by 0 bases and J by 3 bases; unmatched bases: 1. In germline, CDR1 is SGHDT, CDR2 YYEEEE. CDR3 protein: CASSLELAGDTGELFF. CDR3 in DNA: TGTGCCAGCAGCTTGGAACTAGCGGGGGACACCGGGGAGCTGTTTTTT.

The V gene is TRBV9, the J gene TRBJ1-6; no clear D gene. The CDR3 is 13 amino acids. Trimming cost V 0 bases and J 8 bases, with 6 bases left between them. In germline, CDR1 is SGDLS, CDR2 YYNGEE. The DNA for the CDR3 is TGTGCCAGCAGCGTAGAAATGGATTCACCCCTCCACTTT. It yields the protein CASSVEMDSPLHF.

Of note for this clone: The sample has other DNA sequences that encode this CDR3 too. This CDR3 is CASSVGSLNTEAFF. In nucleotides, the CDR3 is TGTGCCAGCAGCGTAGGTAGCCTCAACACTGAAGCTTTCTTT. V usage is TRBV9 and J usage is TRBJ1-1, with D unresolved. The CDR3 runs to 14 residues. Per the germline V gene, CDR1 is SGDLS and CDR2 is YYNGEE. V was cut by 0 bases and J by 2 bases, with 8 bases left in between.

The V and J genes are TRBV6-5 and TRBJ2-5, with TRBD2 identical over 7 bases. Germline trimming cut 4 bases from V and 4 bases from J; bases unmatched to any gene: 3. From germline, CDR1 is MNHEY and CDR2 SVGAGI. This CDR3 region has 13 residues. In DNA form, the CDR3 reads TGTGCCAGCAGTTTTAGGGAGGGAGAGACCCAGTACTTC. It yields the protein CASSFREGETQYF.

The count of this clone is one. The rearrangement uses TRBV29-1 and TRBJ2-1; 9 positions agree with TRBD2. Germline trimming cut 6 bases from V and 0 bases from J; bases unmatched to any gene: 9. This CDR3 has 16 residues. CDR1 is SQVTM, CDR2 ANQGSEA, per germline. Here the CDR3 DNA reads TGCAGCGTCTCGGGGGGTAGCGGGAGCTCCTACAATGAGCAGTTCTTC. Translated: CSVSGGSGSSYNEQFF.

The chain has TRBV6-5 and TRBJ1-5; D not resolved. Looked up from germline, CDR1 is MNHEY and CDR2 is SVGAGI. The CDR3 is 12 residues long. The germline V and J ends were trimmed by 2 bases and 8 bases, with 7 bases remaining between them. The DNA for the CDR3 is TGTGCCAGCAGTTACAGGGTAAAGCCCCAGCATTTT. Translating it yields CASSYRVKPQHF.

The chain combines TRBV5-4 with TRBJ1-2; D is perhaps TRBD1 (5 bases). Trimming pared 3 bases from V and 5 bases from J, leaving 11 bases between. The CDR3 extends over 13 amino acids. The V gene's germline CDR1 is SGHNT and CDR2 YYREEE (reference sequence). The CDR3 coding sequence is TGTGCCAGCAGCTCTTCAGGGTTATATGGCTACACCTTC. Amino acid sequence: CASSSSGLYGYTF.

The J gene is TRBJ2-5, the V gene TRBV5-1; possibly TRBD2 for D (5 bases). Deletions cut 0 bases from V and 1 base from J, with 13 bases between. This CDR3 spans 16 amino acids. Germline V CDR1 and CDR2: SGHRS, YFSETQ. Written as DNA, the CDR3 is TGCGCCAGCAGCTTGGGGGGAGCGCCCTTCCAAGAGACCCAGTACTTC. Amino acids: CASSLGGAPFQETQYF.

This chain uses TRBV4-1 with TRBJ2-7; TRBD2 matches at 7 bases. Per the germline V gene, CDR1 is MGHRA and CDR2 is YSYEKL. The CDR3 runs to 17 residues. Trimming took 4 bases from V and 5 from J; bases not matched to a gene: 17. CDR3 loop: CASSPQSRREGPNEQYF. In nucleotides, the CDR3 is TGCGCCAGCAGCCCCCAAAGTCGGAGGGAGGGCCCCAACGAGCAGTACTTC.

The V and J genes are TRBV27 and TRBJ1-2; D remains unclear. Germline assignment: CDR1 MNHEY and CDR2 SMNVEV (reference sequence). V shed 3 bases and J shed 7 bases, with 18 bases lying between them. The length of the CDR3 is 15 residues. The CDR3 sequence: CASSLSGRYSTGYTF. The CDR3 DNA sequence: TGTGCCAGCAGTTTGTCCGGGCGATATTCGACTGGCTACACCTTC.

The rearrangement uses TRBV5-1 and TRBJ2-1; no definite D call. Germline V gene sequence: CDR1 SGHRS, CDR2 YFSETQ. The CDR3 runs to 15 residues. Trimming shortened V by 1 base and J by 0 bases, and 8 bases separated the two germline ends. This CDR3 is CASSLFVSSYNEQFF. The CDR3 bases are TGCGCCAGCAGCTTGTTTGTGAGCTCCTACAATGAGCAGTTCTTC.

The chain has TRBV28 and TRBJ1-3, with D maybe TRBD1 (5 bases). The ends were cut back, 8 bases at V and 5 bases at J, with 13 bases in the middle. The CDR3 sequence is 13 residues long. Germline V gives CDR1 MDHEN, CDR2 SYDVKM. CDR3 DNA sequence: TGTGCCAGCTCCGGTGGGGGTCGAAACACCATATATTTT. The encoded protein is CASSGGGRNTIYF.

This chain connects TRBV28 to TRBJ2-7; D unresolved. This CDR3 is 18 amino acids long. Per germline, CDR1 MDHEN and CDR2 SYDVKM. Deletions cut 2 bases from V and 5 bases from J, with 25 bases between. The DNA for the CDR3 is TGTGCCAGCAGTTTACCCGAACCGGGCCCCGAGTTGACCCACGAGCAGTACTTC. It yields the protein CASSLPEPGPELTHEQYF.

This clone was observed a few times. V usage is TRBV6-1 and J usage is TRBJ1-5; tentatively, D is TRBD1 (6 bases). This CDR3 spans 14 amino acids. The V end was cut by 4 bases, the J end by 3 bases, with 10 bases between. Germline V gene lookup returns CDR1 MNHNS and CDR2 SASEGT. This CDR3 is CASSGSGVNQPQHF. In DNA form, the CDR3 reads TGTGCCAGCAGTGGATCAGGGGTCAATCAGCCCCAGCATTTT.

This chain connects TRBV4-1 to TRBJ2-7; TRBD2 is a possible D gene (6 bases). The germline V gene has CDR1 MGHRA and CDR2 YSYEKL. The CDR3 sequence is 16 residues long. Trimming stripped 1 base from V and 1 base from J, with 14 bases between. The CDR3 DNA sequence: TGCGCCAGCAGCCAAGTTGGGTTGGGGAGGTCCTACGAGCAGTACTTC. Translation gives CASSQVGLGRSYEQYF.

The rearrangement uses TRBV5-6 and TRBJ1-1; 10 bases fit TRBD1. The CDR3 has 14 amino acids. Germline loops: CDR1 SGHDT, CDR2 YYEEEE. With V trimmed by 4 bases and J by 1 base, 1 base remained unmatched. CDR3 amino acids: CASSRDRGNTEAFF. The CDR3 region has the DNA TGTGCCAGCAGCCGGGACAGGGGGAACACTGAAGCTTTCTTT.

This clone is a singleton in its sample. The chain combines TRBV28 with TRBJ1-6; D is perhaps TRBD1 (5 bases). The CDR3 has 15 amino acids. The germline V and J ends were trimmed by 3 bases and 9 bases, with 15 bases remaining between them. In germline, CDR1 is MDHEN, CDR2 SYDVKM. For the CDR3, the DNA is TGTGCCAGCAGTTTCCCAGGGAGTGGCGGTTCACCCCTCCACTTT. Encoded protein: CASSFPGSGGSPLHF. Combining the CDR3 with reference TRBV28 and TRBJ1-6 gives the whole variable domain DVKVTQSSRYLVKRTGEKVFLECVQDMDHENMFWYRQDPGLGLRLIYFSYDVKMKEKGDIPEGYSVSREKKERFSLILESASTNQTSMYLCASSFPGSGGSPLHFGNGTRLTVT.

The V gene is TRBV27, the J gene TRBJ2-1; the match to TRBD1 covers 7 bases. Germline-derived CDR1 and CDR2 are MNHEY and SMNVEV (reference sequence). The length of the CDR3 is 13 residues. V was pared by 4 bases and J by 4 bases, with 1 base of the junction left unmatched. The CDR3: CASSSDRYNEQFF. In DNA, the CDR3 is TGTGCCAGCAGTTCGGACAGGTACAATGAGCAGTTCTTC.

The chain is built from TRBV2 and TRBJ2-5, with D possibly TRBD1 on 6 matching bases. V was cut by 6 bases and J by 1 base, with 15 bases left in between. The CDR3 sequence is 15 residues long. Germline values: CDR1 SNHLY, CDR2 FYNNEI. The DNA of the CDR3 is TGTGCCAGCAGATCTAGACAGGAGGCCCAAGAGACCCAGTACTTC. The encoded protein is CASRSRQEAQETQYF.